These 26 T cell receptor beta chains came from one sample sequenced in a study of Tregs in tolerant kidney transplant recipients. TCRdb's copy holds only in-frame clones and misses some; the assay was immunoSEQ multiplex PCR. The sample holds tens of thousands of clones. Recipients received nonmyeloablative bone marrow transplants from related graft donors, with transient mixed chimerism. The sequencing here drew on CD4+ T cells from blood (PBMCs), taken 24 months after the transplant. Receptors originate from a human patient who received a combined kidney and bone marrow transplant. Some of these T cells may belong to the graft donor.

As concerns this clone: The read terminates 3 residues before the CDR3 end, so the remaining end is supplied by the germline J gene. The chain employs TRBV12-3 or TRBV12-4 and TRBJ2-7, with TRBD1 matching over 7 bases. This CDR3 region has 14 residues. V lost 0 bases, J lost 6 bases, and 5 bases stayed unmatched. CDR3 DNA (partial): TGTGCCAGCAGTTTAGCAAAGACAGGGTCCGAG. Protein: CASSLAKTGSE. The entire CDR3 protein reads CASSLAKTGSEQYF.

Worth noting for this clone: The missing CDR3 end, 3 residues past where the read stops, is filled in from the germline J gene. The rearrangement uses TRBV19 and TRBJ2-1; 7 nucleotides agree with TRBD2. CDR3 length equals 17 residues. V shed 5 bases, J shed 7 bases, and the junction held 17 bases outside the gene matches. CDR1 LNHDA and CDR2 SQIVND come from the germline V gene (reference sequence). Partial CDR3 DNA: TGTGCCAGTAGTCTCCTGTCGACTAGCCAGAAGGTAAATGAG. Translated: CASSLLSTSQKVNE. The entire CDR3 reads CASSLLSTSQKVNEQFF.

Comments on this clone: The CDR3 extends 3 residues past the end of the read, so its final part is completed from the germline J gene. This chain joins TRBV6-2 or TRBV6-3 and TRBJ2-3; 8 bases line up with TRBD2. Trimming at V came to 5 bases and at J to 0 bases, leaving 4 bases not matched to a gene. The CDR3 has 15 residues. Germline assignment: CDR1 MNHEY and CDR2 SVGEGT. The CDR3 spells CASSRLATSTDTQYF. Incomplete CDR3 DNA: TGTGCCAGCAGTAGACTAGCGACTAGCACAGATACG.

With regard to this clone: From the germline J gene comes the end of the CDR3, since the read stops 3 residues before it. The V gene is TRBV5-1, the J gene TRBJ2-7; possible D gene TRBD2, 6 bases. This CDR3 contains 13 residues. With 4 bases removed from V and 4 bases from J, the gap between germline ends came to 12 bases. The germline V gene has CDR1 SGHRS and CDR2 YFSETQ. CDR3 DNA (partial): TGCGCCAGCAGCAGGGGAGGTTGGTACGAG. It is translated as CASSRGGWYE. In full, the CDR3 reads CASSRGGWYEQYF.

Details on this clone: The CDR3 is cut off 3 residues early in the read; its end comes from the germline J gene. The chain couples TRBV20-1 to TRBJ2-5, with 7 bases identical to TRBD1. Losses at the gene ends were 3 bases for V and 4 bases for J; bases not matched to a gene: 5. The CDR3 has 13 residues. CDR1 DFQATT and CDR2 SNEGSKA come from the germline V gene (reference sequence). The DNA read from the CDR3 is TGCAGTGCTAGGGAGACAGGGAGAGAGACC. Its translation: CSARETGRET. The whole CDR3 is CSARETGRETQYF.

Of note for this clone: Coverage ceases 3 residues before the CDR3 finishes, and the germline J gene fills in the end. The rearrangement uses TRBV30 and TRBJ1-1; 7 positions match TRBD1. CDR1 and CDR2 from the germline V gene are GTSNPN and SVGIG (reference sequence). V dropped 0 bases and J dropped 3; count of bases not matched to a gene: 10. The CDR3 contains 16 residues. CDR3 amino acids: CAWSVPRGRGDTEAFF. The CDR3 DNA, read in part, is TGTGCCTGGAGTGTACCAAGGGGCAGGGGGGACACTGAA.

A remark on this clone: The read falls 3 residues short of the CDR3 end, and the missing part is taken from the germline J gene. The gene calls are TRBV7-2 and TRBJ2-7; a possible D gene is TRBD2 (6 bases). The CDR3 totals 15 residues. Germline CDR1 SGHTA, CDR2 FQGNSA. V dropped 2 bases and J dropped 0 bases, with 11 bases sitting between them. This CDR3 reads CASSLRGGDSYEQYF. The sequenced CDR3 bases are TGTGCCAGCAGCTTACGTGGCGGGGACTCCTACGAG.

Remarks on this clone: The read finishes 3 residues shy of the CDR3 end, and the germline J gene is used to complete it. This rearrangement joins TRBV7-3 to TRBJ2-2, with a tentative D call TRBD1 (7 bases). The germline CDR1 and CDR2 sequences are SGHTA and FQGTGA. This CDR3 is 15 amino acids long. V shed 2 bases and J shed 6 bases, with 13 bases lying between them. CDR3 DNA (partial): TGTGCCAGCAGCTTACAGGGGGGTTTGGCCGGGGAG. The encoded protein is CASSLQGGLAGE. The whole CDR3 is CASSLQGGLAGELFF. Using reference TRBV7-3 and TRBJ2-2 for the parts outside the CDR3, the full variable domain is GAGVSQTPSNKVTEKGKYVELRCDPISGHTALYWYRQSLGQGPEFLIYFQGTGAADDSGLPNDRFFAVRPEGSVSTLKIQRTERGDSAVYLCASSLQGGLAGELFFGEGSRLTVL.

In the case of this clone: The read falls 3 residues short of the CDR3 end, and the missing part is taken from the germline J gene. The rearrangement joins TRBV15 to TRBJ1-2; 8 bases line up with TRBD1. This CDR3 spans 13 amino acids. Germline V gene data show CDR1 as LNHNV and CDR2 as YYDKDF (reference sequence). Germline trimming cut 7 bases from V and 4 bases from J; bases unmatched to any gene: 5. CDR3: CATTADRAYGYTF. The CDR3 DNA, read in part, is TGTGCCACCACCGCGGACAGGGCCTATGGC.

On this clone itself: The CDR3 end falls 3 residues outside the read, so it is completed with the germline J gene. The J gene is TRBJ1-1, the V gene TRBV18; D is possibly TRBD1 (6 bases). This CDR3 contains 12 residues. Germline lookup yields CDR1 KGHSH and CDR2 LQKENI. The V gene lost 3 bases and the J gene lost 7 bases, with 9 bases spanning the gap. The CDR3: CASSPETGEAFF. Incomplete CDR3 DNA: TGTGCCAGCTCACCGGAGACAGGTGAA.

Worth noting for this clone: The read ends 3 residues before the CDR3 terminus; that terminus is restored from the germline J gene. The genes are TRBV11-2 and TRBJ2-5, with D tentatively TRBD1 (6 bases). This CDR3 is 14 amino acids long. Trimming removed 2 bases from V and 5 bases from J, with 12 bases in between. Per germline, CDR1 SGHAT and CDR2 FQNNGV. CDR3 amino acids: CASSLHRVGETQYF. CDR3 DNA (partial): TGTGCCAGCAGCTTACACAGGGTGGGGGAGACC.

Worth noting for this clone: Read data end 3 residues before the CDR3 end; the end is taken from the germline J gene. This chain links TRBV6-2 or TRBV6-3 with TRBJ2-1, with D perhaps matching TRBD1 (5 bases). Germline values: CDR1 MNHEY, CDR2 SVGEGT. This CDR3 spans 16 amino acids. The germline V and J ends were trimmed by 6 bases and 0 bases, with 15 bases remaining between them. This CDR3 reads CASRRRDRDSYNEQFF. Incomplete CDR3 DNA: TGTGCCAGCAGACGCCGTGACAGAGACTCCTACAATGAG.

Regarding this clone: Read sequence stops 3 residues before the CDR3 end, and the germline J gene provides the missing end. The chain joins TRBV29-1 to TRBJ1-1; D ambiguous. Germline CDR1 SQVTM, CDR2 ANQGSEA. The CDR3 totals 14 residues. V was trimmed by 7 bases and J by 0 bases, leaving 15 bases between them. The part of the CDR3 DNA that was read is TGCAGCGGATCTCGTACAGCAATGAACACTGAA. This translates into CSGSRTAMNTE. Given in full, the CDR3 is CSGSRTAMNTEAFF.

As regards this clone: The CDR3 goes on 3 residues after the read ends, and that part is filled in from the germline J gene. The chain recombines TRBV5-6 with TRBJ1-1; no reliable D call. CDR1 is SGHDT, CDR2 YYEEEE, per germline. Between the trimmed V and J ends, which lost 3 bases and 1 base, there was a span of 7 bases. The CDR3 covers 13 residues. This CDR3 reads CASSYTWNTEAFF. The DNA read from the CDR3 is TGTGCCAGCAGCTATACATGGAACACTGAA.

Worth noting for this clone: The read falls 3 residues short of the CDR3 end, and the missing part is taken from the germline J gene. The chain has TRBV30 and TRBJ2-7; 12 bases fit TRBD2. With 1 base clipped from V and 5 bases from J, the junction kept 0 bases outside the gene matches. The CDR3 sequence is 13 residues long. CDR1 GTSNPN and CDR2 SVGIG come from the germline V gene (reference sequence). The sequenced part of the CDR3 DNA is TGTGCCTGGAGTGGACTAGCGGGAGACGAG. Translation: CAWSGLAGDE. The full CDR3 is CAWSGLAGDEQYF. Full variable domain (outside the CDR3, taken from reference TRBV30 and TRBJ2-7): SQTIHQWPATLVQPVGSPLSLECTVEGTSNPNLYWYRQAAGRGLQLLFYSVGIGQISSEVPQNLSASRPQDRQFILSSKKLLLSDSGFYLCAWSGLAGDEQYFGPGTRLTVT.

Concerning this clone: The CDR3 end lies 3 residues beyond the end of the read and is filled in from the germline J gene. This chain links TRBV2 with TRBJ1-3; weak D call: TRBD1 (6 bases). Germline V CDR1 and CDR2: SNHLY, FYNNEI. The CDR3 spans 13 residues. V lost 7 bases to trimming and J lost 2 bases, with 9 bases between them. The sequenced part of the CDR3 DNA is TGTGCCAGCACACCAGGGGCTGGAAACACC. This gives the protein CASTPGAGNT. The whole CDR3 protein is CASTPGAGNTIYF.

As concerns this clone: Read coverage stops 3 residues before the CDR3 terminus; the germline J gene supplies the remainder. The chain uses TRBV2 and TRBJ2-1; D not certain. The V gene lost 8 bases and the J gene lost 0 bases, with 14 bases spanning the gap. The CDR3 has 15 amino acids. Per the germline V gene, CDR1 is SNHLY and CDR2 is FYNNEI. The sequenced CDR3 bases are TGTGCCAGCTCCCTACAGAGCCGCTCCTACAATGAG. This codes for CASSLQSRSYNE. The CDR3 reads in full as CASSLQSRSYNEQFF.

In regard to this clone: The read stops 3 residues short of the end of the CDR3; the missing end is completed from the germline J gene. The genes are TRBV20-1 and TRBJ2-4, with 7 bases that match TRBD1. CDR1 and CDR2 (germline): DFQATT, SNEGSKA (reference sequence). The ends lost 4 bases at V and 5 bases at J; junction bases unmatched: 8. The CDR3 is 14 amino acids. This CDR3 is CSATPGTAQNIQYF. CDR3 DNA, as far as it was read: TGCAGTGCTACTCCCGGGACAGCACAAAACATT.

The sequenced CDR3 bases are TGTGCCAGCAGCTCCGGCAATGGGCTATATACTAGGACAGATACG. It codes for CASSSGNGLYTRTDT. The full CDR3 sequence reads CASSSGNGLYTRTDTQYF. The chain recombines TRBV7-3 with TRBJ2-3; possibly TRBD2 for D (5 bases). The missing CDR3 end, 3 residues past where the read stops, is filled in from the germline J gene. The length of the CDR3 is 18 residues. CDR1 is SGHTA, CDR2 FQGTGA, per germline. The germline V and J ends were trimmed by 4 bases and 3 bases, with 23 bases remaining between them.

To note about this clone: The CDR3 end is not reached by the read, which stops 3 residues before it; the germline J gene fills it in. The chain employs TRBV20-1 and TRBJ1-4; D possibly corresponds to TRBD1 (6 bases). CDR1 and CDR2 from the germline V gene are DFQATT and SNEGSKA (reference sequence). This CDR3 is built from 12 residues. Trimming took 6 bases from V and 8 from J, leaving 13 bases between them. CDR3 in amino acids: CSAQGQEEKLFF. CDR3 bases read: TGCAGTGCACAGGGACAAGAAGAAAAA.

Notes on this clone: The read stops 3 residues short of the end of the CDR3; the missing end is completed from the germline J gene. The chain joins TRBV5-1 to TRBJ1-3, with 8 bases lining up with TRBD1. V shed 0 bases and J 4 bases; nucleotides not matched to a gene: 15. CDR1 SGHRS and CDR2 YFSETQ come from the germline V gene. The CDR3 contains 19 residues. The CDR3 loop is CASSLAGEKKTGVGNTIYF. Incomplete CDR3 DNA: TGCGCCAGCAGCTTGGCCGGGGAAAAGAAGACAGGGGTGGGAAACACC.

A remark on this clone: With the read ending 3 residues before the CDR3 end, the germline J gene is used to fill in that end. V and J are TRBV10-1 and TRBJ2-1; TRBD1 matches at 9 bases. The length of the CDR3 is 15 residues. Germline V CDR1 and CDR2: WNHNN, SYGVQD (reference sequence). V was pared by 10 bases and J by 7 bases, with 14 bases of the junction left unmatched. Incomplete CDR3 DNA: TGCGCCACCAGCACCCGGGACAGGGCGGAGAATGAG. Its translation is CATSTRDRAENE. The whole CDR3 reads CATSTRDRAENEQFF.

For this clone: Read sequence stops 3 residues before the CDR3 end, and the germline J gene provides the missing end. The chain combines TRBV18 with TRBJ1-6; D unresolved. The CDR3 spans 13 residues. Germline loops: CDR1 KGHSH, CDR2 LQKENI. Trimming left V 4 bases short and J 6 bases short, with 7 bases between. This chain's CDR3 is CASSQRGNSPLHF. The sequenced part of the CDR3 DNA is TGTGCCAGCTCACAACGGGGTAATTCACCC.

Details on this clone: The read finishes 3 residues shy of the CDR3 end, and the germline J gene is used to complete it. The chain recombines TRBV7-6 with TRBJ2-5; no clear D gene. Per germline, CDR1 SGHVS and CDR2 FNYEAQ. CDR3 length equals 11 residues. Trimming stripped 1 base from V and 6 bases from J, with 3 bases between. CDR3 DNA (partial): TGTGCCAGCAGCTTAGGGCAGACC. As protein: CASSLGQT. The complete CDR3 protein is CASSLGQTQYF.

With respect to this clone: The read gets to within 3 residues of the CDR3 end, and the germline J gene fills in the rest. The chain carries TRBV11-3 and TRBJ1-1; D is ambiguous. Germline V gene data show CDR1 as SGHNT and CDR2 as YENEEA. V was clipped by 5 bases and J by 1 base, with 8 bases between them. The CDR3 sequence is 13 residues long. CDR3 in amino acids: CASSVTRNTEAFF. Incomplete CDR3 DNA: TGTGCCAGCAGCGTCACGCGGAACACTGAA.

CDR3 DNA (partial): TGCGCCAGCAGCTTGGCGCGCCACGAGCGGGAA. Its protein is CASSLARHERE. The entire CDR3 reads CASSLARHEREAFF. The genes are TRBV5-1 and TRBJ1-1, with unresolved D. From the germline J gene comes the end of the CDR3, since the read stops 3 residues before it. The CDR3 runs 14 residues. Germline V gene sequence: CDR1 SGHRS, CDR2 YFSETQ.